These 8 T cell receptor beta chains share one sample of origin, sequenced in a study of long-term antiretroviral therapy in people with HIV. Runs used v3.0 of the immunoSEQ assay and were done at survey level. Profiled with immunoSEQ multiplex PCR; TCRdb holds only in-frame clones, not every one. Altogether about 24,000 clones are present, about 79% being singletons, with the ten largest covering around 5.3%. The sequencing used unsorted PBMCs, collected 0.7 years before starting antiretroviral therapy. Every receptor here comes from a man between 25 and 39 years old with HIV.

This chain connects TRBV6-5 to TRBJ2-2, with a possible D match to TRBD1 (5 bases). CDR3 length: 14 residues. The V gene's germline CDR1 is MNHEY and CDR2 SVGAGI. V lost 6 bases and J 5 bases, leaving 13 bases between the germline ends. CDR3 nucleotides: TGTGCCAGCAGGGCAGGGTTTAGGACCGGGGAGCTGTTTTTT. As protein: CASRAGFRTGELFF.

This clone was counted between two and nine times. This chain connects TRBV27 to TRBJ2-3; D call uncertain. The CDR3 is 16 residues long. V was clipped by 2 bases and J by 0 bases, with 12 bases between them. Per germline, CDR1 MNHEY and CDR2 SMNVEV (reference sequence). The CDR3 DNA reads TGTGCCAGCAGTTTAGGTCGGATAGCTAGCACAGATACGCAGTATTTT. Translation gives CASSLGRIASTDTQYF.

DNA for the CDR3: TGTGCCAGCAGCCAAGATCGGATACTGGGGGAGACCCAGTACTTC. Its translation: CASSQDRILGETQYF. The chain joins TRBV14 to TRBJ2-5; D remains ambiguous. Trimming stripped 0 bases from V and 5 bases from J, with 13 bases between. The CDR3 extends over 15 amino acids. Germline V lookup: CDR1 SGHDN, CDR2 FVKESK.

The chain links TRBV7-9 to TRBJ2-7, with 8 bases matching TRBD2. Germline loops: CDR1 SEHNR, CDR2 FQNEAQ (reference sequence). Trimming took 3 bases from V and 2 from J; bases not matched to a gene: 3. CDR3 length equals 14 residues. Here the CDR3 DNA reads TGTGCCAGCAGCTTTGGAGCGGGGGCCTACGAGCAGTACTTC. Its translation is CASSFGAGAYEQYF. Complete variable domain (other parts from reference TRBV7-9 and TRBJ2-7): DTGVSQNPRHKITKRGQNVTFRCDPISEHNRLYWYRQTLGQGPEFLTYFQNEAQLEKSRLLSDRFSAERPKGSFSTLEIQRTEQGDSAMYLCASSFGAGAYEQYFGPGTRLTVT.

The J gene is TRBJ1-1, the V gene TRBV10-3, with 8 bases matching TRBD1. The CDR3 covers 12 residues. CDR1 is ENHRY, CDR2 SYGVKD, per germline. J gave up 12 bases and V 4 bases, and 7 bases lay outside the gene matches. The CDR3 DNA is TGTGCCATCAGTGTAGGACAGGGTATGTCTTTCTTT. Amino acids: CAISVGQGMSFF.

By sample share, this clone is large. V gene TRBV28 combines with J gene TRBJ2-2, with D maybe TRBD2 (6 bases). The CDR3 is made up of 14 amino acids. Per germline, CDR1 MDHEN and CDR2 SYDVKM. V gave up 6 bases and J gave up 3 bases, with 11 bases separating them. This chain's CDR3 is CASRPRGYTGELFF. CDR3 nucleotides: TGTGCCAGCAGACCTCGGGGGTACACCGGGGAGCTGTTTTTT.

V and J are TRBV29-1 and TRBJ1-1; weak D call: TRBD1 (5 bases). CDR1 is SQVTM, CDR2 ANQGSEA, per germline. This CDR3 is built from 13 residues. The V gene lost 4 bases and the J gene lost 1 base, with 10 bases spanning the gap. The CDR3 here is CSVAWDPNTEAFF. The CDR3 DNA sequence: TGCAGCGTTGCTTGGGACCCGAACACTGAAGCTTTCTTT.

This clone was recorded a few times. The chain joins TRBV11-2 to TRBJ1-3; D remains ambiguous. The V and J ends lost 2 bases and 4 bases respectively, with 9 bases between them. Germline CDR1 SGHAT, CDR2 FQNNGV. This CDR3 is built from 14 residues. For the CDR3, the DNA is TGTGCCAGCAGCTTATGGGCAGACGGAAACACCATATATTTT. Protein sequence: CASSLWADGNTIYF. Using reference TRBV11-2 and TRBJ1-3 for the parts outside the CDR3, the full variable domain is EAGVAQSPRYKIIEKRQSVAFWCNPISGHATLYWYQQILGQGPKLLIQFQNNGVVDDSQLPKDRFSAERLKGVDSTLKIQPAKLEDSAVYLCASSLWADGNTIYFGEGSWLTVV.